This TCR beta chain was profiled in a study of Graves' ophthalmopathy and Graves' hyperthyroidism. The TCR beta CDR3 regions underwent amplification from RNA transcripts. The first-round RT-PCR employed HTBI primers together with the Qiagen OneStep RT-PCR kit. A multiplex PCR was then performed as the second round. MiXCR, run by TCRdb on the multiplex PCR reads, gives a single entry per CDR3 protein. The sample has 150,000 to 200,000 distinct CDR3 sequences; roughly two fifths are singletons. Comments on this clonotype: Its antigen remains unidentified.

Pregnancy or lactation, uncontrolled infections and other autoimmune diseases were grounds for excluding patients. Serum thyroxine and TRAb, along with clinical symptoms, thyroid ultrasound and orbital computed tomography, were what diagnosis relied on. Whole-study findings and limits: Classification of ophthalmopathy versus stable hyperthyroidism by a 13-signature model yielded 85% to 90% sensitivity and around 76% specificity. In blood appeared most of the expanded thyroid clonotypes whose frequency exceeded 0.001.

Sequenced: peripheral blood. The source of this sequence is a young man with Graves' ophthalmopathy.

The CDR3 here is CASRPVGRLAYEQYF. The CDR3 nucleotides are TGTGCCAGCAGGCCCGTAGGGAGACTAGCGTACGAGCAGTACTTC. V is TRBV12-3 or TRBV12-4 and J is TRBJ2-7; 8 positions agree with TRBD2. J gave up 4 bases and V 6 bases, and 11 bases lay outside the gene matches. This CDR3 has 15 amino acids.